The source of this TCR beta chain is a study of cytomegalovirus exposure and HLA in healthy donors. Notes on this clone: Its antigen is unknown.

The PCR had 60 Vbeta and 13 Jbeta primers. Clones were sequenced by immunoSEQ multiplex PCR, and TCRdb holds only the in-frame ones, with some missing. The sample comprises about 150,000 clones, roughly 80% of which are singletons, and about 1.5% rests with the top ten. Everyone who donated was a healthy bone marrow donor. Findings and caveats of the study: Productive status was seen about 87% or about 30% of the time for most TCR beta V segments in an earlier analysis. According to reports, the classifier identified cytomegalovirus status with high specificity and sensitivity.

Sequencing was done on a sample of PBMCs. This TCR derives from a woman in her twenties or thirties in good health and CMV-seronegative.

The CDR3 loop is CAAGGLAGGLEQFF. The CDR3 region has the DNA TGTGCCGCGGGAGGGCTAGCGGGGGGGCTAGAGCAGTTCTTC. The V and J genes are TRBV30 and TRBJ2-1, with TRBD2 identical over 12 bases. The germline gives CDR1 GTSNPN, CDR2 SVGIG (reference sequence). There are 14 residues in the CDR3. With 8 bases clipped from V and 10 bases from J, the junction kept 12 bases outside the gene matches.